The source of this TCR beta chain is a study of beta chain features in type 1 diabetes. Study-wide findings and caveats: All four CD4+ subsets of Type 1 diabetes patients contained TCRB CDR3s that were moderately but significantly shorter. Fewer insertions but more deletions were seen at VDJ junctions in type 1 diabetes patients.

The CDR3 contains 15 residues. The germline CDR1 and CDR2 sequences are LNHNV and YYDKDF (reference sequence). Between the trimmed V and J ends, which lost 5 bases and 9 bases, there was a span of 17 bases. This clone showed up just a few times. The antigen remains undetermined. All of the isolated RNA was reverse transcribed, so expressed TCRB transcripts were sequenced. About 3.7 million reads on average were seen across naive, central memory and regulatory T cell samples. The table came from immunoSEQ multiplex PCR; TCRdb's copy has only in-frame clones and leaves some out. The sample holds about 360,000 clones; over 10% are singletons and the top ten take more than 0.015%.

Input material: naive CD4+ T cells from blood. The clonotype was recovered from a young man in good health. The chain joins TRBV15 to TRBJ1-6, with TRBD1 as a possible D gene (5 bases). CDR3 sequence (DNA): TGTGCCACCAGCCTGGCCAGGGCAGCTGGTTCACCCCTCCACTTT. Its translation: CATSLARAAGSPLHF.